The sequence of this TCR beta chain was determined in a study of blood T cell repertoires in COVID-19. V dropped 7 bases and J dropped 6; count of bases not matched to a gene: 8. The CDR3 runs 13 residues. Germline-derived CDR1 and CDR2 are MNHEY and SVGAGI. In the original workflow: Estimates of nucleated cell counts were drawn from the amplification of reference gene primers. Measured with immunoSEQ multiplex PCR; TCRdb has only the in-frame clones, and not every one. V and J calls and clone size follow that table, whereas D and trimming were derived from the DNA. The sample has approximately 66,000 clones, 87% seen once. This clone is a singleton in its sample.

The chain employs TRBV6-5 and TRBJ1-2; 7 bases align to TRBD1. The sequencing input was peripheral blood. This clonotype originated in a man between 60 and 70 years old with acute or convalescent COVID-19. CDR3 sequence (DNA): TGTGCCAGCAAGGTCAGGGGGTGGGATGGCTACACCTTC. Amino acid sequence: CASKVRGWDGYTF.